The following is a T cell receptor (beta chain) sequence with its context. What it binds is unknown. Second-dose timings of about 4 or about 12 weeks were pooled. The entry originates in a study of T cell responses to AZD1222 COVID-19 vaccine. Some clones are missing from TCRdb's copy, which holds only in-frame ones; the method was immunoSEQ multiplex PCR. This table holds under 200,000 clones, 88% found once. V was pared by 8 bases and J by 6 bases, with 15 bases between. This CDR3 contains 13 residues. Germline CDR1 MDHEN, CDR2 SYDVKM. Findings and caveats of the study: Mostly white British, mostly female donors; authors suggested clonal diversity may be underestimated. Across the whole spike, CD4 TCRs peaked at regions 160-218 and 743-854.

The sequences come from peripheral blood, collected 28 days after the second AZD1222 dose. The sequence derives from an adult who received the AZD1222 COVID-19 vaccine. The rearrangement uses TRBV28 and TRBJ2-3; TRBD1 is a possible D gene (6 bases). The CDR3 sequence: CASYLQGRDTQYF. The CDR3 DNA is TGTGCCAGCTACTTACAGGGCAGGGATACGCAGTATTTT.